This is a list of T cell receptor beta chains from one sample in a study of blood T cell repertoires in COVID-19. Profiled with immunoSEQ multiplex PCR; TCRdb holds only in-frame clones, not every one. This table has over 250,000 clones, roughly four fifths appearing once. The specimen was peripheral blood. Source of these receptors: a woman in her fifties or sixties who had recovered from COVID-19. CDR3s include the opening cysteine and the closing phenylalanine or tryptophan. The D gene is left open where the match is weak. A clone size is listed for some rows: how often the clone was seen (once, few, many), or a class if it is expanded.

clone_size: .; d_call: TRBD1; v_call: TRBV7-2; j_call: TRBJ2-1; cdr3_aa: CASSYSGTGTYNEQFF; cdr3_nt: TGTGCCAGCTCCTACTCCGGGACAGGGACCTACAATGAGCAGTTCTTC
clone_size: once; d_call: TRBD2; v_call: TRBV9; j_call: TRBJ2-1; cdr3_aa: CASSVGLAGGPTQHEQFF; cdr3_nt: TGTGCCAGCAGCGTCGGACTAGCGGGAGGGCCCACCCAGCATGAGCAGTTCTTC
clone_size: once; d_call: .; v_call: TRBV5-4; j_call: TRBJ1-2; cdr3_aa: CASSLPGYGYTF; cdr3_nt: TGTGCCAGCAGCCTCCCGGGCTATGGCTACACCTTC
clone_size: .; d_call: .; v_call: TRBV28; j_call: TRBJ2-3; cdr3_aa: CASRTEADTQYF; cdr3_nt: TGTGCCAGCCGGACAGAGGCAGATACGCAGTATTTT
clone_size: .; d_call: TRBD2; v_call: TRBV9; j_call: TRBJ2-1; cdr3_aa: CASSVRGGANNEQFF; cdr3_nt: TGTGCCAGCAGCGTACGCGGGGGGGCAAACAATGAGCAGTTCTTC
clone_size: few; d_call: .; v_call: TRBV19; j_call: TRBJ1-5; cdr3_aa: CASTAGGNQPQHF; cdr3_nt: TGTGCCAGTACCGCAGGCGGGAATCAGCCCCAGCATTTT
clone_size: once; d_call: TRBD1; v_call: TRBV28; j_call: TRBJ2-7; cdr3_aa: CASSRDRGLTYEQYF; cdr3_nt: TGTGCCAGCAGCCGAGACAGGGGGCTTACCTACGAGCAGTACTTC
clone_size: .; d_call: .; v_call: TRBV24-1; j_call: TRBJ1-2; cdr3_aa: CATSEQGYYGYTF; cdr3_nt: TGTGCCACCAGTGAGCAGGGGTACTATGGCTACACCTTC
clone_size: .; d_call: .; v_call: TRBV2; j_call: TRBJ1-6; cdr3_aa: CASSGLGPGNSPLHF; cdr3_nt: TGTGCCAGCAGCGGCCTAGGACCGGGGAATTCACCCCTCCACTTT
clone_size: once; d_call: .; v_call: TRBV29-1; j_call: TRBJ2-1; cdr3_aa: CSVEFAALYNEQFF; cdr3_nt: TGCAGCGTTGAATTTGCGGCGTTATACAATGAGCAGTTCTTC